A selection of T cell receptor beta chains follows, all from one sample in a study of cytomegalovirus exposure and HLA in healthy donors. Assay used: immunoSEQ multiplex PCR; TCRdb lists only in-frame clones, some missing. The sample has 150,000 to 200,000 clones; the top ten hold 1% to 1.5%. Sequencing was performed on PBMCs. The receptor set was obtained from a woman aged 60-75 years in good health and CMV-seronegative. CDR3s include the opening cysteine and the closing phenylalanine or tryptophan. The order of the fields is CDR3 protein, V gene, J gene.

cdr3_aa: CASSLVGHGANVLTF
v_call: TRBV7-3
j_call: TRBJ2-6

cdr3_aa: CASSSPGYQETQYF
v_call: TRBV6-9
j_call: TRBJ2-5

cdr3_aa: CASTGRRYSTDTQYF
v_call: TRBV10-2
j_call: TRBJ2-3

cdr3_aa: CASSLRGLSTEAFF
v_call: TRBV5-6
j_call: TRBJ1-1

cdr3_aa: CASSGQSYGYTF
v_call: TRBV6-5
j_call: TRBJ1-2

cdr3_aa: CARSANTDTQYF
v_call: TRBV6-5
j_call: TRBJ2-3

cdr3_aa: CASSNGQGYNEQFF
v_call: TRBV7-6
j_call: TRBJ2-1

cdr3_aa: CASSLGAGDGYTF
v_call: TRBV5-1
j_call: TRBJ1-2

cdr3_aa: CASSQQEGVITEAFF
v_call: TRBV4-3
j_call: TRBJ1-1

cdr3_aa: CASSQDIGGYGYTF
v_call: TRBV4-1
j_call: TRBJ1-2

cdr3_aa: CASSEASWGQGFSYEQYF
v_call: TRBV2
j_call: TRBJ2-7

cdr3_aa: CASSEIPSGGAYTQYF
v_call: TRBV6-1
j_call: TRBJ2-3

cdr3_aa: CASSRSRTEAFF
v_call: TRBV7-8
j_call: TRBJ1-1